What follows are 30 T cell receptor beta chains derived from one specimen sequenced in a study of regulatory T cells in long-lasting Graves disease. The time point here: persistent/refractory GD, antithyroid drugs over 5 years with positive TRAb. PBMC-extracted RNA yielded the TCR library. To make TCR beta libraries, researchers used iRepertoire HTBI primers and Arm-PCR of CDR3 regions. TCRdb used MiXCR to reprocess the multiplex PCR reads, holding one entry per CDR3 protein. Of about 400,000 distinct CDR3 sequences listed, 20% were seen once; the top ten hold around 20%. Sequenced here: peripheral blood mononuclear cells (PBMCs), sampled when the disease was refractory, from a patient treated with antithyroid drugs. The receptors here all came from a female donor with Graves disease.

This clonotype was seen ten or more times. The rearrangement uses TRBV3-1 and TRBJ2-5; TRBD1 might be the D (6 bases). CDR3 size: 15 residues. Germline CDR1 and CDR2: LGHDT and YNNKEL (reference sequence). V was clipped by 2 bases and J by 1 base, with 11 bases between them. The CDR3 DNA is TGTGCCAGCAGCCAACCCTTAGGGGGCCAAGAGACCCAGTACTTC. Translating gives CASSQPLGGQETQYF.

This clonotype was detected ten times or more. The chain couples TRBV20-1 to TRBJ2-5; D remains unclear. Per the germline V gene, CDR1 is DFQATT and CDR2 is SNEGSKA (reference sequence). CDR3 length equals 10 residues. The chain's CDR3 is CSASQETQYF. The CDR3 DNA reads as TGCAGCGCAAGCCAAGAGACCCAGTACTTC.

V is TRBV4-3 and J is TRBJ2-7; D is perhaps TRBD2 (5 bases). The length of the CDR3 is 15 residues. Germline CDR1 and CDR2: LGHNA and YSLEER. The germline V and J ends were trimmed by 0 bases and 3 bases, with 12 bases remaining between them. The CDR3 sequence: CASSQDSTIYYEQYF. The CDR3 coding sequence is TGCGCCAGCAGCCAAGATTCGACTATATACTACGAGCAGTACTTC.

This clonotype has more than one count but fewer than ten. Given a much more abundant clone one base away, this may be a read error. The chain uses TRBV27 and TRBJ2-7; the D gene could be TRBD1 or TRBD2 (5 bases each). Germline V gene lookup returns CDR1 MNHEY and CDR2 SMNVEV (reference sequence). CDR3 length: 13 amino acids. Trimming pared 5 bases from V and 2 bases from J, leaving 10 bases between. CDR3 nucleotide sequence: TGTGCCAGCAGTGGGACGGCAACCTACGAGCAGTACTTC. Residues: CASSGTATYEQYF.

V usage is TRBV7-9 and J usage is TRBJ2-7; 7 bases fit TRBD2. The CDR3 is 16 residues long. After removal of 5 bases from V and 3 bases from J, the junction contained 13 bases not matched to a gene. Looked up from germline, CDR1 is SEHNR and CDR2 is FQNEAQ (reference sequence). The CDR3 bases are TGTGCCAGCAGCCCACGAATAGCGGGCGACCTCTACGAGCAGTACTTC. Translation: CASSPRIAGDLYEQYF.

The chain couples TRBV3-1 to TRBJ2-1; 7 nucleotides line up with TRBD2. The CDR3 sequence is 14 residues long. In germline, CDR1 is LGHDT, CDR2 YNNKEL (reference sequence). Trimming at V came to 2 bases and at J to 6 bases, leaving 4 bases not matched to a gene. CDR3 nucleotides: TGTGCCAGCAGCCAAAGCGGGATTTTCAATGAGCAGTTCTTC. This sequence encodes CASSQSGIFNEQFF.

This clonotype was counted only a few times. This chain links TRBV18 with TRBJ2-3; possibly TRBD2 for D (6 bases). Per germline, CDR1 KGHSH and CDR2 LQKENI. This CDR3 contains 16 residues. V lost 3 bases and J 3 bases, leaving 16 bases between the germline ends. This CDR3 reads CASSPTLGGGTDTQYF. In DNA form, the CDR3 reads TGTGCCAGCTCACCGACTTTGGGGGGAGGAACAGATACGCAGTATTTT.

The table lists this clonotype with many counts. The V gene is TRBV6-5, the J gene TRBJ2-5; D possibly corresponds to TRBD2 (5 bases). V shed 2 bases and J shed 3 bases, with 13 bases lying between them. This CDR3 region has 15 residues. CDR1 MNHEY and CDR2 SVGAGI come from the germline V gene. The DNA of the CDR3 is TGTGCCAGCAGTTACGGCGGCCTGACTAAAGAGACCCAGTACTTC. The encoded protein is CASSYGGLTKETQYF.

This chain joins TRBV20-1 and TRBJ2-7, with a possible D match to TRBD1 (6 bases). Germline V gives CDR1 DFQATT, CDR2 SNEGSKA (reference sequence). The CDR3 spans 14 residues. Trimming took off 5 bases at V and 0 bases at J, with 14 bases between the two ends. CDR3 protein: CSADLKGHSYEQYF. Written as DNA, the CDR3 is TGCAGTGCTGACCTCAAGGGACACTCCTACGAGCAGTACTTC.

This clonotype was detected only a few times. This chain's CDR3 is CASSTTGVYGYTF. In DNA form, the CDR3 reads TGTGCCAGTAGTACTACAGGGGTGTATGGCTACACCTTC. This rearrangement joins TRBV19 to TRBJ1-2; 7 nucleotides match TRBD1. This CDR3 region has 13 residues. V was pared by 4 bases and J by 5 bases, with 4 bases of the junction left unmatched. Germline CDR1 and CDR2: LNHDA and SQIVND (reference sequence).

This clonotype was counted ten times or more. This chain connects TRBV20-1 to TRBJ1-6; weak D call: TRBD1 (6 bases). Trimming removed 1 base at V and 14 bases at J, with 21 bases between. Germline lookup yields CDR1 DFQATT and CDR2 SNEGSKA (reference sequence). This CDR3 comprises 15 residues. This chain's CDR3 is CSARGNLGQLGALHF. Written as DNA, the CDR3 is TGCAGTGCTAGAGGGAACTTGGGACAACTGGGGGCCCTCCACTTT.

This clonotype was seen many times. The V and J genes are TRBV20-1 and TRBJ2-7; D is ambiguous. The germline V and J ends were trimmed by 0 bases and 1 base, with 16 bases remaining between them. Germline V CDR1 and CDR2: DFQATT, SNEGSKA (reference sequence). The CDR3 length is 16 residues. CDR3 residues: CSARDSGGLGSYEQYF. CDR3 sequence (DNA): TGCAGTGCTAGAGATTCCGGTGGGCTAGGGTCCTACGAGCAGTACTTC.

This chain links TRBV20-1 with TRBJ2-3, with D possibly called TRBD1 or TRBD2 (5 bases each). The germline V gene encodes CDR1 DFQATT and CDR2 SNEGSKA (reference sequence). This CDR3 spans 13 amino acids. The ends were cut back, 5 bases at V and 0 bases at J, with 9 bases in the middle. The chain's CDR3 is CSAGTFSTDTQYF. The CDR3 nucleotides read TGCAGTGCTGGGACGTTTAGCACAGATACGCAGTATTTT.

At least ten counts were recorded for this clonotype. V usage is TRBV29-1 and J usage is TRBJ2-5; a possible D gene is TRBD1 (6 bases). Trimming took off 6 bases at V and 7 bases at J, with 12 bases between the two ends. Looked up from germline, CDR1 is SQVTM and CDR2 is ANQGSEA. The CDR3 totals 11 residues. The CDR3 sequence: CSVVIRGTQYF. The CDR3 nucleotides read TGCAGCGTAGTTATCAGGGGGACCCAGTACTTC.

The chain recombines TRBV2 with TRBJ2-2; 10 positions agree with TRBD2. In germline, CDR1 is SNHLY, CDR2 FYNNEI. There are 18 residues in the CDR3. V lost 8 bases to trimming and J lost 0 bases; unmatched junction nucleotides: 12. The DNA for the CDR3 is TGTGCCAGCCAAACCTCTAGCGGGAGTCACCCGAACACCGGGGAGCTGTTTTTT. This encodes CASQTSSGSHPNTGELFF.

V usage is TRBV6-6 and J usage is TRBJ2-1, with D unresolved. Trimming took 0 bases from V and 0 from J, leaving 18 bases between them. Germline values: CDR1 MNHNY, CDR2 SVGAGI (reference sequence). The CDR3 totals 19 residues. The CDR3 sequence is CASSYSFWSHRDSYNEQFF. In DNA, the CDR3 is TGTGCCAGCAGTTACTCGTTCTGGTCCCACAGAGACTCCTACAATGAGCAGTTCTTC.

This clonotype was seen once. The V and J genes are TRBV27 and TRBJ2-3; tentatively, D is TRBD2 (5 bases). CDR3 size: 17 residues. Germline V gene data show CDR1 as MNHEY and CDR2 as SMNVEV (reference sequence). V shed 3 bases and J shed 5 bases, with 21 bases lying between them. The CDR3 here is CASSFRGHWRTEDTQYF. The CDR3 DNA reads as TGTGCCAGCAGTTTTCGAGGGCACTGGCGGACCGAAGATACGCAGTATTTT.

This clonotype was seen at least ten times. V gene TRBV6-2 or TRBV6-3 combines with J gene TRBJ1-2; D call uncertain. The CDR3 loop spans 15 amino acids. CDR1 is MNHEY, CDR2 SVGEGT, per germline. The V gene lost 0 bases and the J gene lost 1 base, with 9 bases spanning the gap. CDR3 amino acids: CASSYSNTLNYGYTF. The CDR3 nucleotides are TGTGCCAGCAGTTACTCGAACACTCTTAACTATGGCTACACCTTC.

This clonotype was counted many times. This rearrangement joins TRBV12-3 or TRBV12-4 to TRBJ1-2; D remains ambiguous. The V end was cut by 5 bases, the J end by 4 bases, with 20 bases between. The CDR3 length is 16 residues. Here the CDR3 reads CASSLIRDLRPYGYTF. In DNA, the CDR3 is TGTGCCAGCAGTCTTATCCGGGATCTAAGGCCCTATGGCTACACCTTC.

The chain is built from TRBV20-1 and TRBJ2-7; D tentatively fits TRBD1 or TRBD2 (7 bases each). V was clipped by 3 bases and J by 1 base, with 28 bases between them. The CDR3 contains 19 residues. Germline lookup yields CDR1 DFQATT and CDR2 SNEGSKA (reference sequence). CDR3 bases: TGCAGTGCTAGGGGTGGGAGGGGGCATGTCGACCTACTTTCCTACGAGCAGTACTTC. Amino acids: CSARGGRGHVDLLSYEQYF.

The CDR3 nucleotides read TGCGCCAGCAGCTTGGAGGGGACAGGGAGTCAGCCCCAGCATTTT. It translates to CASSLEGTGSQPQHF. The rearrangement joins TRBV5-1 to TRBJ1-5; TRBD1 agrees at 9 bases. The CDR3 is 15 amino acids. Germline CDR1 and CDR2: SGHRS and YFSETQ. Losses at the gene ends were 0 bases for V and 6 bases for J; bases not matched to a gene: 4.

This clonotype came up many times. The chain has TRBV28 and TRBJ2-5; 11 positions match TRBD2. J lost 4 bases, V lost 5 bases, and 18 bases had no gene match. Germline-derived CDR1 and CDR2 are MDHEN and SYDVKM. The CDR3 loop spans 19 amino acids. The CDR3 region is CASSEITSGSGSYLETQYF. The CDR3 DNA reads TGTGCCAGCAGTGAGATAACTAGCGGGAGCGGAAGTTACTTAGAGACCCAGTACTTC.

The chain carries TRBV12-3 or TRBV12-4 and TRBJ1-4; D possibly corresponds to TRBD1 (5 bases). This CDR3 region has 15 residues. V was trimmed by 3 bases and J by 4 bases, leaving 12 bases between them. CDR3 residues: CASSFEGSRNEKLFF. CDR3 DNA: TGTGCCAGCAGTTTTGAGGGGAGCCGTAATGAAAAACTGTTTTTT.

J is TRBJ2-1 and V is TRBV20-1, with D maybe TRBD2 (5 bases). CDR3 length equals 15 residues. V lost 0 bases and J lost 4, with 13 bases in between. The germline CDR1 and CDR2 sequences are DFQATT and SNEGSKA (reference sequence). The CDR3 DNA is TGCAGTGCTAGAGATATAGCGCGGACTTACAATGAGCAGTTCTTC. Translating it yields CSARDIARTYNEQFF.

This chain uses TRBV20-1 with TRBJ2-1; TRBD2 matches at 10 bases. Looked up from germline, CDR1 is DFQATT and CDR2 is SNEGSKA (reference sequence). There are 13 residues in the CDR3. V gave up 3 bases and J gave up 9 bases; unmatched junction bases: 5. CDR3 nucleotide sequence: TGCAGTGCTAGTTCCCTAGCGGGAGTTGAGCAGTTCTTC. This translates into CSASSLAGVEQFF.

V gene TRBV20-1 combines with J gene TRBJ2-5; D perhaps matches TRBD1 (6 bases). The CDR3 consists of 17 residues. CDR1 is DFQATT, CDR2 SNEGSKA, per germline (reference sequence). The V gene lost 4 bases and the J gene lost 2 bases, with 23 bases spanning the gap. The CDR3 loop reads CSATSPRTHQGQETQYF. The CDR3, as DNA: TGCAGTGCTACGAGCCCTCGAACCCACCAGGGGCAAGAGACCCAGTACTTC.

CDR3: CASSHPGLENEQYF. The CDR3 DNA follows: TGCGCCAGCAGCCACCCGGGACTAGAGAACGAGCAGTACTTC. The chain is built from TRBV4-1 and TRBJ2-7; 8 bases fit TRBD2. Germline CDR1 is MGHRA and CDR2 is YSYEKL. The CDR3 is 14 amino acids. J lost 5 bases, V lost 3 bases, and 6 bases had no gene match.

This clonotype was counted many times. The CDR3 DNA reads as TGTGCCAGCAGCCCGCTCGGAAATAGCAATCAGCCCCAGCATTTT. This translates into CASSPLGNSNQPQHF. This rearrangement joins TRBV28 to TRBJ1-5; D is ambiguous. This CDR3 has 15 amino acids. V was pared by 6 bases and J by 0 bases, with 12 bases between. CDR1 is MDHEN, CDR2 SYDVKM, per germline.

Only a few counts were recorded for this clonotype. The rearrangement uses TRBV4-3 and TRBJ1-4, with D perhaps TRBD1 (5 bases). Trimming shortened V by 3 bases and J by 4 bases, and 9 bases separated the two germline ends. This CDR3 has 14 amino acids. CDR1 LGHNA and CDR2 YSLEER come from the germline V gene. Here the CDR3 reads CASSQGLLNEKLFF. The CDR3 nucleotides read TGCGCCAGCAGCCAGGGACTGCTTAATGAAAAACTGTTTTTT.

In this sample, this clonotype turned up a few times. V gene TRBV6-1 combines with J gene TRBJ1-3, with a tentative D call TRBD1 (6 bases). This CDR3 contains 15 residues. The germline V gene has CDR1 MNHNS and CDR2 SASEGT. Deletions cut 4 bases from V and 2 bases from J, with 12 bases between. The CDR3 reads CASSVTGSAGNTIYF. The CDR3 DNA is TGTGCCAGCAGTGTCACAGGGAGCGCTGGAAACACCATATATTTT.